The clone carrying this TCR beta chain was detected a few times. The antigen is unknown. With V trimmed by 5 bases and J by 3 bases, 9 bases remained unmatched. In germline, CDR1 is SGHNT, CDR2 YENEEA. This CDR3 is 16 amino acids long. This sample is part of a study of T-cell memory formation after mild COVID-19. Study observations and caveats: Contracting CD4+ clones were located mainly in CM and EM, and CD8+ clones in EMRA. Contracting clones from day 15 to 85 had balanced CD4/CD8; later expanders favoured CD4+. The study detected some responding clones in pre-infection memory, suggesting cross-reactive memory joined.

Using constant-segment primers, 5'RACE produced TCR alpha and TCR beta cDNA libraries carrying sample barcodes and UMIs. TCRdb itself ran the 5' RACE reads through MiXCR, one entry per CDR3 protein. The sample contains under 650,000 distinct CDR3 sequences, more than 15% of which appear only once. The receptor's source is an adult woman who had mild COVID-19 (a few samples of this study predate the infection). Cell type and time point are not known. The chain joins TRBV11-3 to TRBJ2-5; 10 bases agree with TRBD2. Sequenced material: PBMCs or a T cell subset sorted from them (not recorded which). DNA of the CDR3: TGTGCCAGCAGCCCGTGGACTAGCGGAGATAAAGAGACCCAGTACTTC. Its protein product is CASSPWTSGDKETQYF.